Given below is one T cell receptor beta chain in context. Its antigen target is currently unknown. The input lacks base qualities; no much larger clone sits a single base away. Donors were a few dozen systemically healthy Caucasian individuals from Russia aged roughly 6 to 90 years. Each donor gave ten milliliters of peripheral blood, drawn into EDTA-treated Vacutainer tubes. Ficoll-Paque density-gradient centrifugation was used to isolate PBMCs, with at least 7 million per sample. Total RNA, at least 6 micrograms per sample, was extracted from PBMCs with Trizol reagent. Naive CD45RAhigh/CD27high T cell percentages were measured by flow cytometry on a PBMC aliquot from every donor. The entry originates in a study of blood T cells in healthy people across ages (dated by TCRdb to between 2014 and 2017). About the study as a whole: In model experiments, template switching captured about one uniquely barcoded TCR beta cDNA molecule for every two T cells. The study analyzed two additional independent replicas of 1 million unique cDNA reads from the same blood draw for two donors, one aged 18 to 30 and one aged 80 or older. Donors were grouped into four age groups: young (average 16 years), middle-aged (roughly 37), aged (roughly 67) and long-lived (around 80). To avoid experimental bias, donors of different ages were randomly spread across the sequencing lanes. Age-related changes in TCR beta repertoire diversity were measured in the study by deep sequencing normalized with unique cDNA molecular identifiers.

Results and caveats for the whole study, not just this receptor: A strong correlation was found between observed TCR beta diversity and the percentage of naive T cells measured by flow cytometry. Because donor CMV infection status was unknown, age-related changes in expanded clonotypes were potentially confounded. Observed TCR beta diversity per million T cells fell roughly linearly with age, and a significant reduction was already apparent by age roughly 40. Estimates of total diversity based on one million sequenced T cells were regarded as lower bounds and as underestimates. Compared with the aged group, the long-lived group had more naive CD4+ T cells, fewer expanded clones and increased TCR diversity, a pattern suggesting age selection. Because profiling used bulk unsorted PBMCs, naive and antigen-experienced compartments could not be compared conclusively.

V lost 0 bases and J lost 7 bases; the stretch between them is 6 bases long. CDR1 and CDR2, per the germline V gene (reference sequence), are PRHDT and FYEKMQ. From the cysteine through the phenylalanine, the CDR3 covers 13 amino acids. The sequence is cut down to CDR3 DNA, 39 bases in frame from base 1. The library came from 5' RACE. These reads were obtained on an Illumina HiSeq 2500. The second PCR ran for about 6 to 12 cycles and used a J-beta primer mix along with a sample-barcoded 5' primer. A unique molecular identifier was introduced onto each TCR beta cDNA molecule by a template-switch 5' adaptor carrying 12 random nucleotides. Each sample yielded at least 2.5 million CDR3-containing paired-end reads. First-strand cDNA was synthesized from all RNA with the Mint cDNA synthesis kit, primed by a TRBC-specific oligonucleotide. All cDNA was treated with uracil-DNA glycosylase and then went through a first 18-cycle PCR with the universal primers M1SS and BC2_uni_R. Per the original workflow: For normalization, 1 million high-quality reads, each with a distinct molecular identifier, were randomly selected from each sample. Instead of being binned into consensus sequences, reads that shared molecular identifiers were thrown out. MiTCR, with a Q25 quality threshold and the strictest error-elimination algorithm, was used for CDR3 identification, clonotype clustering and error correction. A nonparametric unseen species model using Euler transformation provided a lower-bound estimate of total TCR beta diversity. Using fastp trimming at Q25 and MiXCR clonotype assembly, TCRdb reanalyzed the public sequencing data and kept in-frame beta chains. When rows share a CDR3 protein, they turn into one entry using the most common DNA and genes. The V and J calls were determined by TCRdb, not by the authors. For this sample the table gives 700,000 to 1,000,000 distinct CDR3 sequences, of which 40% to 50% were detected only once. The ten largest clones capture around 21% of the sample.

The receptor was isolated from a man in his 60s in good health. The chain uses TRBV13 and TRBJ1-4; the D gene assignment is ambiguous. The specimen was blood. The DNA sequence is TGTGCCAGCAGCTTAGGAGGGAGTGAAAAACTGTTTTTT. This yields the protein CASSLGGSEKLFF. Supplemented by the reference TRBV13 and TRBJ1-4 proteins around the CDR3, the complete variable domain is AAGVIQSPRHLIKEKRETATLKCYPIPRHDTVYWYQQGPGQDPQFLISFYEKMQSDKGSIPDRFSAQQFSDYHSELNMSSLELGDSALYFCASSLGGSEKLFFGSGTQLSVL.